Below, one T cell receptor (beta chain) is given with its context. No antigen is known for it. The sample holds no much larger clone one base away, and base qualities are not on file. On a MiSeq, deep resolution sequencing aimed for a depth between 1 in 1 million and 1 in 200,000 T cells, with each clonotype covered approximately 10x on average. TCR beta libraries were generated with the immunoSEQ hsTCRB Kit. On the study's bioinformatics: The data were analyzed with ImmunoSEQ Analyzer and ImmunoSEQ Data Assistant, and V, D and J gene assignments followed IMGT definitions. Clonality, which ranges from 0 to 1, was calculated as one minus the normalized Shannon entropy of productive rearrangement frequencies. Only overrepresented clonotypes making up at least 0.05% of each patient's repertoire were included in the public clonotype analysis. Roughly 12 age-matched healthy donor repertoires from immuneACCESS were used as controls for clonality. The clones in this table, taken by TCRdb from immuneACCESS, are in-frame only. Not every clone is retained; where verified, under half of the shortfall comes from an unresolved V gene, and the cause of the rest is unknown. V, J and clone size were drawn from that table, and D and trimming were deduced from the DNA. This sample has about 310,000 clones in its table, and about 80% of those were observed once. The leading ten clones occupy roughly 6.3% of the sample.

The data were obtained in a study of cytotoxic CD8 clonotypes in ibrutinib-treated CLL (dated by TCRdb to 2020 to 2022). Study-wide context: The cohort had over ten relapsed/refractory and approximately 15 treatment-naive patients; about 17 were IGHV unmutated. Samples averaged approximately 260,000 productive templates and around 91,000 productive rearrangements. Cryopreserved peripheral blood mononuclear cells were obtained prior to treatment, at the time of response, and at either disease progression or sustained remission. The response samples were drawn at a median of approximately 11 months into treatment, with a range of about 6 to 36 months. Partial responses were observed in approximately 24 patients and complete responses in 2; after a median follow-up of around 64 months, remission was maintained in around 14 patients and progression was observed in about twelve. Of the roughly 90 participants in the trial, 20 to 30 had longitudinal samples available. On the study overall, not on this receptor specifically: Baseline clonality was found to be higher than that of age-matched healthy donors and was strongly correlated with circulating CD8+ T-cell counts. Public clonotypes were found to be uncommon and were observed to contract or remain stable during treatment; the increase in clonality was shown to reflect expansion of private clonotypes at ibrutinib response. An increase in clonality was observed at ibrutinib response, with clonality remaining stable during sustained remission and falling back toward baseline at progression. Sampling times were not matched between patients in sustained remission and patients whose disease was progressing, and lymph node repertoires were not examined.

The CDR3 covers 11 residues, taking in both the cysteine and the phenylalanine. Only the CDR3 portion is preserved as DNA: 33 bases, with reading frame beginning at the first base. V is reduced by 5 bases and J by 5 bases, leaving a spacing of 3 bases between them. For TCR beta library preparation, approximately 2 micrograms of genomic DNA were extracted from the cryopreserved PBMCs. Longitudinal blood samples from CLL patients on ibrutinib monotherapy were analyzed using high-throughput TCR beta sequencing. Patients were enrolled in a phase 2 open-label single-center ibrutinib monotherapy trial. This receptor chain uses TRBV6-7 and TRBJ1-4, with no D gene named confidently. TRBV6-7 is known as an ORF, though its function is uncertain. The TCR was taken from a human donor with chronic lymphocytic leukemia. Sequenced material: PBMCs, taken before ibrutinib treatment. The CDR3 protein is CASSTNEKLFF. Read as DNA, the sequence is TGTGCCAGCAGTACGAATGAAAAACTGTTTTTT.